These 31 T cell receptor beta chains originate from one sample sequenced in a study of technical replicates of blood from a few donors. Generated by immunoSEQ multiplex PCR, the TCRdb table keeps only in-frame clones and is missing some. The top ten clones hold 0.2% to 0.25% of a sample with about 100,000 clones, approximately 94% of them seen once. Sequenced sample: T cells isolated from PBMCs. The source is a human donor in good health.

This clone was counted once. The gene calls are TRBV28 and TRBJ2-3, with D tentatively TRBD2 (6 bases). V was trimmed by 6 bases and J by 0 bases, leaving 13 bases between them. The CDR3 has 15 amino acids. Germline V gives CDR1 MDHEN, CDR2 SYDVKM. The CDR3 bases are TGTGCCAGCAGCCGACTGGGACTTAGCACAGATACGCAGTATTTT. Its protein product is CASSRLGLSTDTQYF.

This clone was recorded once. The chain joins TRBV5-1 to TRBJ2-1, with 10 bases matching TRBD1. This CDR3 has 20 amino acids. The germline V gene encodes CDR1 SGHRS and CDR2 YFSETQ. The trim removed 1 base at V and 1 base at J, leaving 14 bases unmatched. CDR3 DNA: TGCGCCAGCAGCTTGCGTTGGACAGGGGGTCCCTTTATTTCCTACAATGAGCAGTTCTTC. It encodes CASSLRWTGGPFISYNEQFF.

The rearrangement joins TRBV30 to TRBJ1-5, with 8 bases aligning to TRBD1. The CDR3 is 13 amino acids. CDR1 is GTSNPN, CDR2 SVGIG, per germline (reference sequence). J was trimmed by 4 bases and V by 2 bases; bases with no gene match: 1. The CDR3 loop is CAWSRDRNQPQHF. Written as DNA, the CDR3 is TGTGCCTGGAGTCGGGACAGGAATCAGCCCCAGCATTTT.

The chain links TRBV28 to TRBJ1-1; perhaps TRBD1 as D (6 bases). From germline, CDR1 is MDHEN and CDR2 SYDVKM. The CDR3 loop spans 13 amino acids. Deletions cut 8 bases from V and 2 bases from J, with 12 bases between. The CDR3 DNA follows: TGTGCCAGCTCAGGGGCTTCCAACACTGAAGCTTTCTTT. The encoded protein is CASSGASNTEAFF.

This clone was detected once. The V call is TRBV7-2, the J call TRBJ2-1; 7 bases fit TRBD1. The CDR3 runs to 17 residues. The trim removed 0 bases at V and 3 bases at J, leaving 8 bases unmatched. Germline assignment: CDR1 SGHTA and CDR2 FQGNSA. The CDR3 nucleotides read TGTGCCAGCAGCTTAGCCCCCGGGACAGTCGTCTACAATGAGCAGTTCTTC. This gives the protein CASSLAPGTVVYNEQFF.

CDR3: CASSQALRPERDIREQYF. For the CDR3, the DNA is TGCGCCAGCAGCCAAGCCTTAAGACCTGAGCGAGATATACGAGAGCAGTACTTC. The rearrangement joins TRBV4-1 to TRBJ2-7, with no clear D. The CDR3 consists of 18 residues. V lost 1 base and J lost 7, with 26 bases in between. Germline V gene sequence: CDR1 MGHRA, CDR2 YSYEKL.

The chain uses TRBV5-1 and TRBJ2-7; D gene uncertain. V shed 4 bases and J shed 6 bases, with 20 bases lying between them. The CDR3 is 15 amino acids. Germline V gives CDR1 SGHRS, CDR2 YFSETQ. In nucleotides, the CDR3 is TGCGCCAGCAGCCCCCCTTTTGACGCGGTTCCCGAGCAGTACTTC. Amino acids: CASSPPFDAVPEQYF.

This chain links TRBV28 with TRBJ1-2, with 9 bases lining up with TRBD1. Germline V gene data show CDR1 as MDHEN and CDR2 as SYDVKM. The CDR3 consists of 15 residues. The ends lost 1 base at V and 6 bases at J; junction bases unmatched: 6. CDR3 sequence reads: CASSLFETGGNGYTF. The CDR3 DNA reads TGTGCCAGCAGTTTATTTGAGACAGGGGGAAATGGCTACACCTTC.

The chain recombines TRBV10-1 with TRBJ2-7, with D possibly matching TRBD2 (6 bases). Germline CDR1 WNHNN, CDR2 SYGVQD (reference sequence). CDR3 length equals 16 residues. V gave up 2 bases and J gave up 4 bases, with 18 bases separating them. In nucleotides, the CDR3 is TGCGCCAGCAGTGAGGACCCCCTCGGGAGAACTTACGAGCAGTACTTC. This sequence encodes CASSEDPLGRTYEQYF.

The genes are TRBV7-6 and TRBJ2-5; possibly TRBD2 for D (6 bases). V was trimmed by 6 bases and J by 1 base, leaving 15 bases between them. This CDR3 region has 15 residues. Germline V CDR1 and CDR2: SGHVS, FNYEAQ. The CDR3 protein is CASSRGGGPQETQYF. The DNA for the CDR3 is TGTGCCAGCAGTAGGGGTGGAGGGCCCCAAGAGACCCAGTACTTC.

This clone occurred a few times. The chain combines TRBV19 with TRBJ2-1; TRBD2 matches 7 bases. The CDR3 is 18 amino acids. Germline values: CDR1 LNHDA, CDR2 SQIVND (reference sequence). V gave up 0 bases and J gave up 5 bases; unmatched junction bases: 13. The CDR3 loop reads CASSIDPLGGGRDNEQFF. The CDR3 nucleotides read TGTGCCAGTAGTATAGATCCTCTTGGCGGGGGAAGGGACAATGAGCAGTTCTTC.

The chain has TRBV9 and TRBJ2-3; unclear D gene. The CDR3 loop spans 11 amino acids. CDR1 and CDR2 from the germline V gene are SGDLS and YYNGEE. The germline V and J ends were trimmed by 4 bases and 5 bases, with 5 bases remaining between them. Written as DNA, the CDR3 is TGTGCCAGCAGCATGCGAGATACGCAGTATTTT. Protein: CASSMRDTQYF.

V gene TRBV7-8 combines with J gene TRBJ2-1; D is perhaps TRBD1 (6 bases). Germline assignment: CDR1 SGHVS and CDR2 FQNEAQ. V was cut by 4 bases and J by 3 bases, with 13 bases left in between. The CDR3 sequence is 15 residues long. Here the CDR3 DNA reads TGTGCCAGCAGCTCCGGGACAATGTACTACAATGAGCAGTTCTTC. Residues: CASSSGTMYYNEQFF. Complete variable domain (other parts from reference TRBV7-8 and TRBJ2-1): GAGVSQSPRYKVAKRGQDVALRCDPISGHVSLFWYQQALGQGPEFLTYFQNEAQLDKSGLPSDRFFAERPEGSVSTLKIQRTQQEDSAVYLCASSSGTMYYNEQFFGPGTRLTVL.

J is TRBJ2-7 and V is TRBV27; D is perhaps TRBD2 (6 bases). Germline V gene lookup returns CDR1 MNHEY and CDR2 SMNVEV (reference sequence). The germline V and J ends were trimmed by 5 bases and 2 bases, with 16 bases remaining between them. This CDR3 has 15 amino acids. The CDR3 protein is CASSPAGPPPYEQYF. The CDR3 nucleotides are TGTGCCAGCAGTCCCGCGGGACCGCCGCCCTACGAGCAGTACTTC.

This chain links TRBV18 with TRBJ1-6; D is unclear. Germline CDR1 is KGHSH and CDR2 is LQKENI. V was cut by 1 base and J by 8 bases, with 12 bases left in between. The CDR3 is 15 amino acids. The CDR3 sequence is CASSPRNVADSPLHF. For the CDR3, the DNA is TGTGCCAGCTCACCACGGAATGTGGCGGATTCACCCCTCCACTTT.

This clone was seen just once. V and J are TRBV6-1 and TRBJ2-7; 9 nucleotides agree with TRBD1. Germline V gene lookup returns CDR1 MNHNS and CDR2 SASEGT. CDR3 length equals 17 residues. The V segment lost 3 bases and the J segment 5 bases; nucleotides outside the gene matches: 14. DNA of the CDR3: TGTGCCAGCAGTGACTACTCCCCCGGGACAGGGTGGCACGAGCAGTACTTC. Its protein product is CASSDYSPGTGWHEQYF.

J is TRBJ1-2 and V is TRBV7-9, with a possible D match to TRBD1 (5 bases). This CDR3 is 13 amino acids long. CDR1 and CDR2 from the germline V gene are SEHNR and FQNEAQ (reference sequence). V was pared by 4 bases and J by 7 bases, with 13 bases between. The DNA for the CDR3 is TGTGCCAGCAGCTCAGACGGGGGAGGTGGCTACACCTTC. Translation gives CASSSDGGGGYTF. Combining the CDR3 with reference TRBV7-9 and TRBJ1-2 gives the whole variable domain DTGVSQNPRHKITKRGQNVTFRCDPISEHNRLYWYRQTLGQGPEFLTYFQNEAQLEKSRLLSDRFSAERPKGSFSTLEIQRTEQGDSAMYLCASSSDGGGGYTFGSGTRLTVV.

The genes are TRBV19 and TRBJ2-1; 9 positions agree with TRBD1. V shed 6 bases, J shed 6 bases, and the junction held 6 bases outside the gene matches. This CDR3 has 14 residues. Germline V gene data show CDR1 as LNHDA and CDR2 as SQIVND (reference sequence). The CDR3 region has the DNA TGTGCCAGTAGCCCGGGACAGGGAGTCAATGAGCAGTTCTTC. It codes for CASSPGQGVNEQFF.

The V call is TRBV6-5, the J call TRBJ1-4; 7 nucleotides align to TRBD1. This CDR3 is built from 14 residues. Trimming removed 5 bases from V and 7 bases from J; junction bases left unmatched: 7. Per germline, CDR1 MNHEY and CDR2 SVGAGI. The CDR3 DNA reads TGTGCCAGCAGTGAACAGGGGCTTTTTGAAAAACTGTTTTTT. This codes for CASSEQGLFEKLFF.

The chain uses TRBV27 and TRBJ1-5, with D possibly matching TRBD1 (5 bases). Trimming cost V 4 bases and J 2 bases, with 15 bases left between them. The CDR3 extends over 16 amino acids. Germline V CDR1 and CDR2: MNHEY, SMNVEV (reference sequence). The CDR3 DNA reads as TGTGCCAGCAGTTCGAGGTGGGGCGATGGCAATCAGCCCCAGCATTTT. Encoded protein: CASSSRWGDGNQPQHF.

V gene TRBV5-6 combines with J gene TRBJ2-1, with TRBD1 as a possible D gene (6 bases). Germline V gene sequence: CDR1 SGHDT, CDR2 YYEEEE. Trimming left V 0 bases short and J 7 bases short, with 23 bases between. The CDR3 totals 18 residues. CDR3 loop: CASSLGDNTRLLTNEQFF. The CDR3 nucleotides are TGTGCCAGCAGCTTGGGGGACAACACTAGGCTTTTGACGAATGAGCAGTTCTTC.

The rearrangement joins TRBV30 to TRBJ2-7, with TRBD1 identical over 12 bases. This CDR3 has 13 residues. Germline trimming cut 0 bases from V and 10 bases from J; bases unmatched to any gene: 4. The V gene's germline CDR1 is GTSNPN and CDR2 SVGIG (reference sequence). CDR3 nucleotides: TGTGCCTGGAGTGTAAAGGGACAGGGGGCACAGTACTTC. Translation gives CAWSVKGQGAQYF.

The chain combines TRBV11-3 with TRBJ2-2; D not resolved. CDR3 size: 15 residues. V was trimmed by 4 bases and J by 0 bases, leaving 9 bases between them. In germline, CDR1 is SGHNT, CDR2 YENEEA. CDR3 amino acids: CASSSTNTNTGELFF. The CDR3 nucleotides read TGTGCCAGCAGCTCTACTAATACGAACACCGGGGAGCTGTTTTTT.

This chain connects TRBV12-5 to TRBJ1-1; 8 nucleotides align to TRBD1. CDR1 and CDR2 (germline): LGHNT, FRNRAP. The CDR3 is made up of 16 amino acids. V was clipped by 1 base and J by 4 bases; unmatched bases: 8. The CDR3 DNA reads TGTGCTAGTGGTTTGGGTCCAGGGGGCGGGAGCACTGAAGCTTTCTTT. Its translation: CASGLGPGGGSTEAFF.

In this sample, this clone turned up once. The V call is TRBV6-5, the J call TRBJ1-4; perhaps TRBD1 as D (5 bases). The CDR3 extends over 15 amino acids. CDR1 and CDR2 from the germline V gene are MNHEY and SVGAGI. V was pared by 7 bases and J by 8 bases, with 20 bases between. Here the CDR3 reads CASTRNGGAGEKLFF. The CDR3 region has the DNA TGTGCCAGCACCCGAAACGGAGGGGCGGGCGAAAAACTGTTTTTT.

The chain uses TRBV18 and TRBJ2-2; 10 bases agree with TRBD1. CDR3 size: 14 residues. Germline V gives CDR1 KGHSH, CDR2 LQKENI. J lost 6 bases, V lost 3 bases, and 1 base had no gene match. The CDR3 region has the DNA TGTGCCAGCTCACCGGGGACAGGGGCCGGGGAGCTGTTTTTT. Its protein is CASSPGTGAGELFF.

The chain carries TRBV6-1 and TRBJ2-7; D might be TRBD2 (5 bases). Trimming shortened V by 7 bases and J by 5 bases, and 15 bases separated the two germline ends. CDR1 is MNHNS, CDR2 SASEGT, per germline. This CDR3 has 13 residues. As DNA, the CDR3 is TGTGCCAGCAACTCTGCAGGAGGAAACGAGCAGTACTTC. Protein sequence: CASNSAGGNEQYF.

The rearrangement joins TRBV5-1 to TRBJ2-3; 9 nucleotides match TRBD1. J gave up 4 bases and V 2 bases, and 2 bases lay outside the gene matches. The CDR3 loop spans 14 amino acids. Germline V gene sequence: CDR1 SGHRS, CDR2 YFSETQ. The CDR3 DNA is TGCGCCAGCAGCTTAGACAGGGGGGCAGATACGCAGTATTTT. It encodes CASSLDRGADTQYF. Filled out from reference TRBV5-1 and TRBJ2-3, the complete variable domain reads KAGVTQTPRYLIKTRGQQVTLSCSPISGHRSVSWYQQTPGQGLQFLFEYFSETQRNKGNFPGRFSGRQFSNSRSEMNVSTLELGDSALYLCASSLDRGADTQYFGPGTRLTVL.

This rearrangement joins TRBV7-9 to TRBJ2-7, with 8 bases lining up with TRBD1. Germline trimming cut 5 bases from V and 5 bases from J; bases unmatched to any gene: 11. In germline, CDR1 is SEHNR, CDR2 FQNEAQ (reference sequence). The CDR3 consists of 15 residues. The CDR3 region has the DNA TGTGCCAGCAGCACTACTCGGACAGGGTCCCACGAGCAGTACTTC. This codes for CASSTTRTGSHEQYF.

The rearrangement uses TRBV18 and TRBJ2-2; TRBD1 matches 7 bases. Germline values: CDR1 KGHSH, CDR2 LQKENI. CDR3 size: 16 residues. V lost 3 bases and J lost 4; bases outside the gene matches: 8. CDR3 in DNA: TGTGCCAGCTCACCCTTGAGGGGGCCGGTCACCGGGGAGCTGTTTTTT. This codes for CASSPLRGPVTGELFF.

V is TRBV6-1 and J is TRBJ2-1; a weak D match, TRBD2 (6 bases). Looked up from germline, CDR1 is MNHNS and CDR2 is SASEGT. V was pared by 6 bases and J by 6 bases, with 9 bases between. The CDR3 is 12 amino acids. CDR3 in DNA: TGTGCCAGCAGCCTCGGGGGCAATGAGCAGTTCTTC. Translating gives CASSLGGNEQFF.